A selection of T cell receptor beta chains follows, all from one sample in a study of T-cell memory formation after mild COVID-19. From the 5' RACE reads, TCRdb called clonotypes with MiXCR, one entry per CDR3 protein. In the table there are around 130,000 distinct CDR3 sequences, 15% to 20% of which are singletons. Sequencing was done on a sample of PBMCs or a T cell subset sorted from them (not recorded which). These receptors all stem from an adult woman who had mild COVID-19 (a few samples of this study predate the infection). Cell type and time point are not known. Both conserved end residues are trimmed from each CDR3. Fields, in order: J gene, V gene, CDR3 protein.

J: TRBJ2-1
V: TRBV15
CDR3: ATSREQGANNEQF

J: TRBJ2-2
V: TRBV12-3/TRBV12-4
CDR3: ASSLLSGTGNTGELF

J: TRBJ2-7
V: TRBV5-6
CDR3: ASSFGLAYEQY

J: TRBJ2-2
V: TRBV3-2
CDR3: ASSQGTGAIPGELF

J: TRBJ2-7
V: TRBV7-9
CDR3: ASSPPTVSYEQY

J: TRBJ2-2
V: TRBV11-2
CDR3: ASSLRWQVNTGELF

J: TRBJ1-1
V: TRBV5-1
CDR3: ASSLGRTGEAF

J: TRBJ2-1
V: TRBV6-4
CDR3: ASSARWERGEGEQF

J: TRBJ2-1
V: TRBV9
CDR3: ASSVSQSTRDRDYNEQF

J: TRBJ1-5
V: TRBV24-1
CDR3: ATSDSTDSNQPQH

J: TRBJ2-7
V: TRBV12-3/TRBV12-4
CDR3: ASSLAQLAGHYEQY

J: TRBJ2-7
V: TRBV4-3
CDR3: ASSQGTAWEQY

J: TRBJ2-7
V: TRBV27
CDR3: ASSPWGTYEDDEQY

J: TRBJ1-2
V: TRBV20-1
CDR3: SAREQGATGGYT

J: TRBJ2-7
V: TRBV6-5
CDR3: ASSSSWTAGEQY

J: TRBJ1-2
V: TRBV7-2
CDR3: ASSLAASYGYT

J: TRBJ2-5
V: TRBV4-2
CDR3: ASSPSLASQETQY

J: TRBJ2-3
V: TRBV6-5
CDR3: ANPQGTSGRKRTDTQY

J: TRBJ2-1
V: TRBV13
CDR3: ASSLRQYGDNEQF

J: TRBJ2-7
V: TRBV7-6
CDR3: ASSSQSAETTYEQY

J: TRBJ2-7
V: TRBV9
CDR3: ASSVRPDGYSYEQY

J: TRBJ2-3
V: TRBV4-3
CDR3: ASSQVRGTDTQY

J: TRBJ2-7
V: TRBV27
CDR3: ASSLTGRKIYEQY

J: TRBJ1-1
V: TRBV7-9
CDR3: ASSLGGAGTEAF

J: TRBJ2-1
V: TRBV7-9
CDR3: ASSRNGLAGVREQF

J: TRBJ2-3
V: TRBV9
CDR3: ASSLTGGMGITDTQY

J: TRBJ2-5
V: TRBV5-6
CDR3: ASSVRGRNQETQY

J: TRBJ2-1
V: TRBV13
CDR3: ASSLPPSGDSNEQF

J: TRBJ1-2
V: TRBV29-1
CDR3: SVDGQGEDYGYT

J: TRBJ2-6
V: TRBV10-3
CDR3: AIGSGANVLT

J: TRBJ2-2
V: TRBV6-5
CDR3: ASSYLLGVTGELF

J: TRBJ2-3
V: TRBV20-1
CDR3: SARVGSTDTQY

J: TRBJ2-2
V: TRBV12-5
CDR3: ASGLSGGTGELF

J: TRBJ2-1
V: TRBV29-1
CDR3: SVEYNGEQF

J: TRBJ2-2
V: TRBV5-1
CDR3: ASSPSATSERTGELF

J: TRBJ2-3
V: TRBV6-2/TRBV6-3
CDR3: ASSYPPVGGNDDTDTQY

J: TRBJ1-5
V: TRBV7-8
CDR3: ASSLGRGNQPQH

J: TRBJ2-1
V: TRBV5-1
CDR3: ASSFSGVYNEQF

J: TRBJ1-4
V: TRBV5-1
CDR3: ASSTGQVATNEKLF

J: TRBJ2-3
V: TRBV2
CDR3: ASSEREGTSGGDTQY

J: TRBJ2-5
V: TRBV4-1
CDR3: ASSQIGGGVGETQY

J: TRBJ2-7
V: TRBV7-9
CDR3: ASSYEPLSPDSPYEQY

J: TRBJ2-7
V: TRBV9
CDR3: ASPIFRQPYEQY

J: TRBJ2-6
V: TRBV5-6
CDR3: ASSFIGIGANVLT

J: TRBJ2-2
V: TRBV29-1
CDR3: SVGLGTGELF

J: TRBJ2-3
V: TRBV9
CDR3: ASSVDPAAPSTDTQY

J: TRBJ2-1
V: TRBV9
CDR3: ASSVGLAGGREQF

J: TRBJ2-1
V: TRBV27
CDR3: ASREQGLSYNEQF

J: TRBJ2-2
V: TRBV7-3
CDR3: ASSSPSGSGGPNTGELF

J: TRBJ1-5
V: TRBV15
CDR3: ATSRARGESQH

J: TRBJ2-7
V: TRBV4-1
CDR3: ASSAGPGAGDYEQY

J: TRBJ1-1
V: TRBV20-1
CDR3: SARVAGGTEAF

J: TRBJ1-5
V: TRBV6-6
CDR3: ASSYSQQAGGSNQPQH

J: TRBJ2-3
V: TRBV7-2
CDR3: ASSYRRNTDTQY

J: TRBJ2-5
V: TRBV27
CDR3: ASSSQPDRVETQY

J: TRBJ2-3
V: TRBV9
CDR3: ASSVPTNRTISTDTQY

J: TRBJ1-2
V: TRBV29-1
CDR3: SVEEGARGHYGYT

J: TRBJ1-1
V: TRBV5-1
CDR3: ASSFIGDTEAF

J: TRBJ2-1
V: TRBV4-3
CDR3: ASSQEAAGAGGKHEQF

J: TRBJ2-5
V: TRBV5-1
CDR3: ASSLAGRETQY